One sample yielded the 4 T cell receptor beta chains listed below, sequenced in a study of T cell repertoires in cytomegalovirus infection (dated by TCRdb to the late 2010s). TCRdb names Illumina HiSeq 1500 as the instrument used. The public reads were reprocessed in TCRdb via fastp at Q25 and MiXCR, keeping in-frame beta chains. Rows with one shared CDR3 protein collapse into an entry with the most common genes and DNA. Within this sample are hundreds of thousands of distinct CDR3 sequences, with 35% of them counted one time only. The ten most abundant clones make up more than 2.5% of the sample. Sequencing used PBMCs. All receptors come from a human donor in good health (CMV status not recorded). Some clones in this sample may be carry-over from other donors' samples.

This clonotype was seen at least ten times. The rearrangement uses TRBV28 and TRBJ2-7, with D possibly TRBD2 on 6 matching bases. Germline values: CDR1 MDHEN, CDR2 SYDVKM. This CDR3 region has 15 residues. The V and J ends lost 2 bases and 7 bases respectively, with 18 bases between them. This CDR3 is CASSLGPGTWGEQYF. As DNA, the CDR3 is TGTGCCAGCAGTTTAGGCCCAGGGACTTGGGGGGAGCAGTACTTC.

The rearrangement links TRBV7-9 to TRBJ2-5, with D unresolved. Germline CDR1 and CDR2: SEHNR and FQNEAQ (reference sequence). Trimming cost V 2 bases and J 5 bases, with 9 bases left between them. This CDR3 spans 13 amino acids. The CDR3 DNA sequence: TGTGCCAGCAGCTTATACGGAACCGAGACCCAGTACTTC. This translates into CASSLYGTETQYF.

This clonotype came up many times. The rearrangement links TRBV7-2 to TRBJ2-3; D gene ambiguous. Germline V gene lookup returns CDR1 SGHTA and CDR2 FQGNSA. V lost 0 bases and J lost 2, with 3 bases in between. The CDR3 is 13 amino acids. The CDR3 loop reads CASSLAYTDTQYF. The CDR3 coding sequence is TGTGCCAGCAGCTTAGCTTACACAGATACGCAGTATTTT.

This clonotype showed up just once. The CDR3 DNA is TGTGCCAGCAGTTTAGTAGGGCGACCGGCTTCATATGGTGGCTACACCTTC. This sequence encodes CASSLVGRPASYGGYTF. The rearrangement uses TRBV28 and TRBJ1-2; D call uncertain. Trimming took off 2 bases at V and 7 bases at J, with 23 bases between the two ends. Germline V gene sequence: CDR1 MDHEN, CDR2 SYDVKM. The CDR3 spans 17 residues.